These T cell receptor beta chains were read from a single sample in a study of shared clonotypes between healthy human individuals. The assay was immunoSEQ multiplex PCR, and TCRdb's table has in-frame clones only and misses some. The sample includes more than 1,200,000 clones, around 98.5% of them seen just once. The source material was naive CD4+ T cells sorted from blood. These receptors all stem from a man aged 25-40 years in good health. Each CDR3 is given with its conserved first and last residue. Fields, in order: D gene, J gene, clone size, CDR3 length, V gene, CDR3 protein, CDR3 DNA. The D gene is left open where the match is weak. Not every row has a clone size; where given, it reads once, few, many or a size class.

NA TRBJ1-5 NA 14 TRBV2 CASKAQGWNQPQHF TGTGCCAGCAAGGCACAGGGTTGGAATCAGCCCCAGCATTTT
TRBD2 TRBJ2-2 NA 17 TRBV9 CASSDGLAGVTTGELFF TGTGCCAGCAGCGATGGACTAGCGGGAGTCACGACCGGGGAGCTGTTTTTT
NA TRBJ2-1 NA 12 TRBV9 CASSTRDNEQFF TGTGCCAGCAGCACACGAGACAATGAGCAGTTCTTC
NA TRBJ2-1 NA 13 TRBV9 CASSVQPNNEQFF TGTGCCAGCAGCGTCCAACCGAACAATGAGCAGTTCTTC
TRBD1 TRBJ1-1 NA 15 TRBV9 CASSVDRGRVTEAFF TGTGCCAGCAGCGTGGACAGGGGGCGCGTTACTGAAGCTTTCTTT
TRBD2 TRBJ2-5 NA 14 TRBV2 CASSISGSQETQYF TGTGCCAGCAGTATTAGCGGGAGCCAAGAGACCCAGTACTTC
NA TRBJ2-7 NA 14 TRBV7-2 CASSLDISSYEQYF TGTGCCAGCAGCTTAGACATAAGCTCCTACGAGCAGTACTTC
NA TRBJ1-1 NA 14 TRBV7-2 CASSLLHGGREAFF TGTGCCAGCAGCTTATTACATGGCGGTAGAGAAGCTTTCTTT
NA TRBJ1-2 once 16 TRBV6-5 CASSYYGVGTFYGYTF TGTGCCAGCAGTTACTACGGAGTCGGGACTTTCTATGGCTACACCTTC
NA TRBJ1-2 once 14 TRBV5-4 CASSYPGATYGYTF TGTGCCAGCAGCTACCCCGGGGCGACCTATGGCTACACCTTC
TRBD1 TRBJ2-4 NA 14 TRBV5-1 CASSFDRGKDIQYF TGCGCCAGCAGTTTTGACAGGGGAAAAGACATTCAGTACTTC
NA TRBJ1-1 NA 14 TRBV4-2 CASSGYLDLTEAFF TGTGCCAGCAGCGGATATCTGGATCTCACTGAAGCTTTCTTT
TRBD1 TRBJ2-7 few 13 TRBV19 CASSRDRGYEQYF TGTGCCAGTAGTAGGGACAGGGGCTACGAGCAGTACTTC
TRBD1 TRBJ1-1 NA 17 TRBV5-1 CASSSPGQGVGDTEAFF TGCGCCAGCAGCTCCCCGGGACAGGGAGTAGGGGACACTGAAGCTTTCTTT
TRBD1 TRBJ2-3 NA 16 TRBV9 CASSVVGQGIWNTQYF TGTGCCAGCAGCGTAGTTGGACAGGGCATTTGGAATACGCAGTATTTT
NA TRBJ2-1 NA 13 TRBV11-3 CASSRSSYNEQFF TGTGCCAGCAGCCGTAGCTCCTACAATGAGCAGTTCTTC
NA TRBJ2-7 NA 15 TRBV5-1 CASSLSTPTGYEQYF TGCGCCAGCAGCTTGTCGACCCCTACCGGCTACGAGCAGTACTTC
NA TRBJ1-3 NA 13 TRBV9 CASSPSYGNTIYF TGTGCCAGCAGCCCAAGCTACGGGAACACCATATATTTT
TRBD2 TRBJ2-2 NA 14 TRBV28 CASSRLADTGELFF TGTGCCAGCAGCCGACTAGCCGACACCGGGGAGCTGTTTTTT
NA TRBJ2-3 NA 15 TRBV11-2 CASSSNLAGTDTQYF TGTGCCAGCAGCTCCAACCTGGCGGGCACAGATACGCAGTATTTT